The rows below give T cell receptor beta chains drawn from one sample of a study of molecular identifiers for immune sequencing clone quantification. Using its own MiXCR run on the PCR reads, TCRdb lists one record per CDR3 protein. The table has roughly 6,000 distinct CDR3 sequences, about 15% seen once; the top ten hold 2% to 3%. Sequencing was done on a sample of naive CD8+ T cells from blood, with Jurkat cell RNA spiked in. These receptors all come from a human donor in good health. Some libraries in this study had Jurkat cell RNA spiked in. Each CDR3 is given with its conserved first and last residue. D genes are given only for firm matches. Only some rows state a clone size, as once, few, many or a class for expanded clones.

clone size,CDR3 length,D gene,V gene,J gene,CDR3 DNA,CDR3 protein
-,12,-,TRBV7-2,TRBJ2-5,TGTGCCAGCGCTTGGGGTCGGGAGACCCAGTACTTC,CASAWGRETQYF
few,12,-,TRBV20-1,TRBJ2-7,TGCAGTGCTAGACAGGGATCCTACGAGCAGTACTTC,CSARQGSYEQYF
medium-sized,20,-,TRBV20-1,TRBJ1-4,TGCAGTGCCATTGATTCTCCGAAACTTGGGCCGACCGCAACTAATGAAAAACTGTTTTTT,CSAIDSPKLGPTATNEKLFF
medium-sized,17,-,TRBV9,TRBJ1-3,TGTGCCAGCACCCCCATTGGGGGGGCCTTCTCTGGAAACACCATATATTTT,CASTPIGGAFSGNTIYF
medium-sized,12,-,TRBV30,TRBJ1-1,TGTGCCTGGAGTCTAGGGGGTACTGAAGCTTTCTTT,CAWSLGGTEAFF
many,14,-,TRBV20-1,TRBJ2-5,TGCAGTGCTAGAGATCTCGAATGGAAAGAGACCCAGTACTTC,CSARDLEWKETQYF
medium-sized,12,-,TRBV29-1,TRBJ1-1,TGCAGCGACCAGACAGTCGGTATCGAAGCTTTCTTT,CSDQTVGIEAFF
medium-sized,15,-,TRBV15,TRBJ1-5,TGTGCCACCAGCAGGCCGGGCTTTAGCAATCAGCCCCAGCATTTT,CATSRPGFSNQPQHF
many,17,TRBD1,TRBV12-5,TRBJ2-7,TGTGCTAGTGGTCCCAAAGAGGACAGGGGGCAGGACTACGAGCAGTACTTC,CASGPKEDRGQDYEQYF
-,16,TRBD2,TRBV4-3,TRBJ2-5,TGCGCCAGCAGCCAAGGGATCTGGGGGAGGGTTGGGACCCGGTACTTC,CASSQGIWGRVGTRYF
many,17,TRBD2,TRBV27,TRBJ2-3,TGTGCCAGCAGTCCCCGGACTAGCGGGAGCCTCACAGATACGCAGTATTTT,CASSPRTSGSLTDTQYF
many,13,-,TRBV5-4,TRBJ2-7,TGTGCCAGCAGCTTGCGGTTGGAAGTCGAGCAGTACTTC,CASSLRLEVEQYF
medium-sized,15,-,TRBV9,TRBJ2-3,TGTGCCAGCAGCCCGTCGAGCGGGCGGACAGATACGCAGTATTTT,CASSPSSGRTDTQYF
medium-sized,17,-,TRBV4-3,TRBJ2-6,TGCGCCAGCAGCCCCTCCGACTTATTTTCTGGGGCCAACGTCCTGACTTTC,CASSPSDLFSGANVLTF
medium-sized,16,-,TRBV12-3/TRBV12-4,TRBJ2-1,TGTGCCAGCAGTTTCGCCGTAGTCAGGTCCTACAATGAGCAGTTCTTC,CASSFAVVRSYNEQFF
-,14,TRBD2,TRBV20-1,TRBJ2-4,TGCAATGCCTTCTCCGAGACTAGCGATAACATTCAGTGCTTC,CNAFSETSDNIQCF
medium-sized,18,-,TRBV5-6,TRBJ2-5,TGTGCCAGCAGCCCCTCCACCCCGACTAGACTACGCCAAGAGACCCAGTACTTC,CASSPSTPTRLRQETQYF
many,14,TRBD2,TRBV27,TRBJ2-3,TGTGCCAGCAGTTCGGTGGGGGGGGCAGATACGCAGTATTTT,CASSSVGGADTQYF
medium-sized,19,-,TRBV4-1,TRBJ1-4,TGCGCCAGCAGCCAAGATTACCACCCGGGGGGATATCGGAGTGAAAAACTGTTTTTT,CASSQDYHPGGYRSEKLFF
medium-sized,15,-,TRBV19,TRBJ2-2,TGTGCCAGTAGTATAGGGGAGAGATCCACCGGGGAGCTGTTTTTT,CASSIGERSTGELFF
medium-sized,14,-,TRBV5-5,TRBJ1-1,TGTGCCAGCAGCACATGGGGGCAGCCGACTGAAGCTTTCTTT,CASSTWGQPTEAFF
-,13,-,TRBV28,TRBJ1-1,TGTGCCAGCAGTTTAAATTGGAAGAATGAAGCTTTCTTT,CASSLNWKNEAFF
medium-sized,14,TRBD2,TRBV28,TRBJ2-3,TGTGCCAGCAGTACGGGGGAGGGCCCAGATACGCAGTATTTT,CASSTGEGPDTQYF
medium-sized,15,TRBD2,TRBV5-4,TRBJ2-3,TGTGCCAGCAGCGTTAGCGGGGGGGCCGCAGATACGCAGTATTTT,CASSVSGGAADTQYF
medium-sized,14,TRBD1,TRBV19,TRBJ2-7,TGTGCCAGTAGTGTTCGGGACAGCAAATACGAGCAGTACTTC,CASSVRDSKYEQYF
medium-sized,18,TRBD2,TRBV6-2/TRBV6-3,TRBJ2-1,TGTGCCAGCAGTTCCTTACCCAAGACTAGCGGAGTTTACAATGAGCAGTTCTTC,CASSSLPKTSGVYNEQFF
many,11,-,TRBV12-3/TRBV12-4,TRBJ1-2,TGTGCCAGCAGCTACAGTTCTGGCTACACCTTC,CASSYSSGYTF
medium-sized,15,-,TRBV20-1,TRBJ2-7,TGCAGTGCTAGAGATCGAAAGGGTCGAGCCTACGAGCAGTACTTC,CSARDRKGRAYEQYF
medium-sized,11,-,TRBV24-1,TRBJ2-3,TGTGCCACCAGTGATTCGGCTACGCAGTATTTT,CATSDSATQYF
medium-sized,14,-,TRBV30,TRBJ1-1,TGTGCCTGGAGTGTGGGGGCATCCAACACTGAAGCTTTCTTT,CAWSVGASNTEAFF
many,13,-,TRBV18,TRBJ1-1,TGTGCCAGCTCACTCAGGGGAACGGATGAAGCTTTCTTT,CASSLRGTDEAFF
-,15,-,TRBV7-9,TRBJ2-1,TGTGCCAGCAGCTCGGGGATGGTGCCCCCCCATGAGCGGTTCTTC,CASSSGMVPPHERFF
medium-sized,14,-,TRBV28,TRBJ2-7,TGTGCCAGCAGTTCCCGGTCGGAGGAAATGGAGCAGTACTTC,CASSSRSEEMEQYF
medium-sized,17,-,TRBV7-9,TRBJ2-2,TGTGCCAGCAGCTGGGGACCACCTACCGCGAACACCGGGGAGCTGTTTTTT,CASSWGPPTANTGELFF
medium-sized,13,-,TRBV30,TRBJ2-5,TGTGCCTGGGACCCGGGGGCGCAAGAGACCCAGTACTTC,CAWDPGAQETQYF
medium-sized,13,-,TRBV29-1,TRBJ1-4,TGCAGCGCTGGGTCAGGAAGCAATGAAAAACTGTTTTTT,CSAGSGSNEKLFF
medium-sized,15,-,TRBV4-3,TRBJ2-5,TGCGCCAGCAGCCAAGATTTCCAGGCCCGCGGGACCCAGTACTTC,CASSQDFQARGTQYF
medium-sized,16,TRBD1,TRBV4-1,TRBJ2-7,TGCGCCAGCAGCCAAGATGGGGCAGGGGGCCACTACGAGCAGTACTTC,CASSQDGAGGHYEQYF
-,13,-,TRBV3-1,TRBJ2-7,TGTGCCAGCAGCCCCCCGGGTAAGGGCGAGCAGTACTTC,CASSPPGKGEQYF
medium-sized,17,TRBD2,TRBV25-1,TRBJ2-7,TGTGCCAGCAGTGGCGGACTAGCGGGAGGCCGTGGCTACGAGCAGTACTTC,CASSGGLAGGRGYEQYF
-,12,-,TRBV5-6,TRBJ1-1,TGTGCCAGCAGCTTGGTTGACACTGAAGCTTTCTTT,CASSLVDTEAFF
medium-sized,16,TRBD2,TRBV7-2,TRBJ2-7,TGTGCCAGCAGCTTAGTAGCTAGCGGACTTTTATACGAGCAGTACTTC,CASSLVASGLLYEQYF
-,13,TRBD2,TRBV24-1,TRBJ2-1,TGTGCCACCAGGGGACTAGCGGACAATGAGCAGTTCTTC,CATRGLADNEQFF
-,13,-,TRBV7-9,TRBJ1-1,TGTGCCAGCAGCGAAACTGACGGCACTGAAGCTTTCTTT,CASSETDGTEAFF
many,13,-,TRBV5-4,TRBJ2-1,TGTGCCAGCAGCAAACCCAACGACAATGAGCAGTTCTTC,CASSKPNDNEQFF
medium-sized,14,-,TRBV4-3,TRBJ1-1,TGCGCCAGCAGCCCAGGCAGATGGGGGCTAGTAGCTTTCTTT,CASSPGRWGLVAFF
-,15,-,TRBV7-6,TRBJ2-3,TGTGCCAGCAGTTTGGGGGGGGCGGGAGCAGAAACGCTGTATTTT,CASSLGGAGAETLYF
medium-sized,13,-,TRBV6-1,TRBJ2-3,TGTGCCAGCAGGGGGGCAGGCACAGATACGCAGTATTTT,CASRGAGTDTQYF
medium-sized,14,TRBD1,TRBV6-1,TRBJ1-1,TGTGCCAGCAGGGATACAGGGGGCACCACTGAAGCTTTCTTT,CASRDTGGTTEAFF
-,17,-,TRBV23-1,TRBJ2-5,TGCGCCAGCAGTCAACCCCCAAGAGGGGGGGTGGAGGAGACCCAGTACTTC,CASSQPPRGGVEETQYF
-,15,TRBD2,TRBV4-1,TRBJ2-1,TGCGCCAGCAGCCACGGTAGCGGGGGTTACAATGAGCAGTTCTTC,CASSHGSGGYNEQFF
medium-sized,15,-,TRBV5-1,TRBJ1-3,TGCGCCAGCAGCTTGGACGGAAACTCTGGAAACACCATATATTTT,CASSLDGNSGNTIYF